A single sample is the source of the 26 T cell receptor beta chains below, sequenced in a study of blood T cell repertoires in COVID-19. This table comes from immunoSEQ multiplex PCR, and its TCRdb copy is limited to in-frame clones, with some not included. The profile shows about 52,000 clones, about 83% of them singletons. The sample comprised peripheral blood. The receptors derive from a man between 70 and 80 years old with active COVID-19.

This chain links TRBV10-3 with TRBJ1-4; the D gene is possibly TRBD1 (6 bases). The CDR3 loop spans 14 amino acids. V gave up 6 bases and J gave up 3 bases, with 11 bases separating them. Germline loops: CDR1 ENHRY, CDR2 SYGVKD. The CDR3 DNA reads TGTGCCATCAGGGGGGCAGGGGCTAATGAAAAACTGTTTTTT. It specifies CAIRGAGANEKLFF.

This chain connects TRBV19 to TRBJ2-3; 8 bases are shared with TRBD2. J lost 4 bases, V lost 0 bases, and 6 bases had no gene match. Germline CDR1 and CDR2: LNHDA and SQIVND (reference sequence). The CDR3 extends over 16 amino acids. CDR3 protein: CASSIDRSSGADTQYF. CDR3 DNA: TGTGCCAGTAGTATAGATCGGAGTAGCGGGGCAGATACGCAGTATTTT.

This clone was seen only once. The chain uses TRBV12-3 or TRBV12-4 and TRBJ1-1; D is uncertain. The CDR3 loop spans 13 amino acids. The V gene lost 1 base and the J gene lost 1 base, with 4 bases spanning the gap. The CDR3 spells CASSLGGNTEAFF. Written as DNA, the CDR3 is TGTGCCAGCAGTTTAGGAGGGAACACTGAAGCTTTCTTT.

The rearrangement uses TRBV3-1 (or the pseudogene TRBV3-2) and TRBJ2-7, with a tentative D call TRBD2 (6 bases). CDR1 LGHDT and CDR2 YNNKEL come from the germline V gene (reference sequence). The V end lost 3 bases, the J end lost 3 bases, and 12 bases lay between the germline ends. The CDR3 runs to 14 residues. The CDR3 region has the DNA TGTGCCAGCAGCCACGTCGCGGGGAGCTACGAGCAGTACTTC. It encodes CASSHVAGSYEQYF.

V gene TRBV6-5 combines with J gene TRBJ2-7; 7 nucleotides match TRBD1. Germline loops: CDR1 MNHEY, CDR2 SVGAGI. V shed 4 bases and J 6 bases; nucleotides not matched to a gene: 9. CDR3 length: 14 amino acids. This chain's CDR3 is CASSSRQGSGEQYF. CDR3 bases: TGTGCCAGCAGTTCCCGACAGGGAAGTGGCGAGCAGTACTTC.

The chain links TRBV5-1 to TRBJ2-1, with TRBD2 matching over 7 bases. Trimming at V came to 3 bases and at J to 3 bases, leaving 3 bases not matched to a gene. The CDR3 contains 14 residues. Germline CDR1 SGHRS, CDR2 YFSETQ. In DNA, the CDR3 is TGCGCCAGCAGCTCGGGGGGTATCTACAATGAGCAGTTCTTC. Protein sequence: CASSSGGIYNEQFF.

A few counts support this clone. V usage is TRBV28 and J usage is TRBJ1-6; D remains unclear. This CDR3 region has 16 residues. Germline V lookup: CDR1 MDHEN, CDR2 SYDVKM. The V and J ends lost 2 bases and 0 bases respectively, with 8 bases between them. The CDR3 nucleotides read TGTGCCAGCAGTTTAATCGGGAGCTCCTATAATTCACCCCTCCACTTT. This gives the protein CASSLIGSSYNSPLHF.

The gene calls are TRBV5-1 and TRBJ2-7; D is undetermined. This CDR3 has 13 residues. V lost 0 bases and J lost 7, with 11 bases in between. Germline loops: CDR1 SGHRS, CDR2 YFSETQ. The CDR3: CASSLGPSREQYF. The DNA for the CDR3 is TGCGCCAGCAGCTTGGGTCCTTCGAGAGAGCAGTACTTC.

The chain recombines TRBV11-2 with TRBJ2-2; D is ambiguous. Germline assignment: CDR1 SGHAT and CDR2 FQNNGV. The CDR3 runs 15 residues. V was cut by 6 bases and J by 0 bases, with 11 bases left in between. Here the CDR3 reads CASRPLRTNTGELFF. The CDR3 DNA sequence: TGTGCCAGCAGGCCACTACGTACGAACACCGGGGAGCTGTTTTTT.

This CDR3 is CASSQDSGTGEGEQFF. CDR3 nucleotide sequence: TGTGCCAGCAGCCAAGACTCCGGGACAGGGGAGGGTGAGCAGTTCTTC. This chain uses TRBV3-1 (or the pseudogene TRBV3-2) with TRBJ2-1; 10 bases fit TRBD1. This CDR3 spans 16 amino acids. The germline gives CDR1 LGHDT, CDR2 YNNKEL (reference sequence). Trimming took 0 bases from V and 9 from J; bases not matched to a gene: 8.

This clone was seen once. V and J are TRBV2 and TRBJ1-2, with TRBD1 identical over 7 bases. The germline V gene encodes CDR1 SNHLY and CDR2 FYNNEI. The CDR3 consists of 13 residues. Unmatched junction bases numbered 6, after V lost 6 bases and J lost 5 bases. The CDR3 loop reads CASRFGQEYGYTF. CDR3 bases: TGTGCCAGCAGGTTCGGACAGGAGTATGGCTACACCTTC.

V is TRBV7-2 and J is TRBJ1-6; D perhaps matches TRBD1 (6 bases). This CDR3 region has 16 residues. The V gene lost 3 bases and the J gene lost 2 bases, with 11 bases spanning the gap. Per germline, CDR1 SGHTA and CDR2 FQGNSA. The CDR3 DNA is TGTGCCAGCAGCTTCAGGGGAACACCCTATAATTCACCCCTCCACTTT. Protein sequence: CASSFRGTPYNSPLHF. The whole variable domain, remainder taken from reference TRBV7-2 and TRBJ1-6, is GAGVSQSPSNKVTEKGKDVELRCDPISGHTALYWYRQSLGQGLEFLIYFQGNSAPDKSGLPSDRFSAERTGGSVSTLTIQRTQQEDSAVYLCASSFRGTPYNSPLHFGNGTRLTVT.

This chain uses TRBV6-5 with TRBJ2-1; D is perhaps TRBD2 (6 bases). V shed 2 bases and J shed 2 bases, with 10 bases lying between them. The CDR3 contains 15 residues. Per germline, CDR1 MNHEY and CDR2 SVGAGI. The CDR3: CASSYGLATYNEQFF. The CDR3, as DNA: TGTGCCAGCAGTTACGGGCTAGCGACCTACAATGAGCAGTTCTTC.

The V gene is TRBV7-2, the J gene TRBJ2-4; 16 nucleotides agree with TRBD2. Germline lookup yields CDR1 SGHTA and CDR2 FQGNSA. This CDR3 contains 16 residues. The V gene end was trimmed by 5 bases and the J gene end by 13 bases; junction bases not matched to a gene: 11. DNA for the CDR3: TGTGCCAGCAGCCCGGGACTAGCGGGGGGGCAATGGCTCCAGTACTTC. As protein: CASSPGLAGGQWLQYF.

V gene TRBV6-6 combines with J gene TRBJ1-2, with 10 bases lining up with TRBD1. Trimming removed 4 bases from V and 8 bases from J; junction bases left unmatched: 7. CDR3 length: 14 residues. Germline V gene data show CDR1 as MNHNY and CDR2 as SVGAGI (reference sequence). The CDR3 region is CASSSSDRGQGYTF. The DNA for the CDR3 is TGTGCCAGCAGTTCCTCAGACAGGGGGCAGGGCTACACCTTC.

The gene calls are TRBV9 and TRBJ1-1; the D gene is possibly TRBD1 (5 bases). The germline gives CDR1 SGDLS, CDR2 YYNGEE. The CDR3 extends over 14 amino acids. V was pared by 4 bases and J by 7 bases, with 17 bases between. The CDR3 DNA reads as TGTGCCAGCAGCCCCAGCGCACAGGAGTATGAAGCTTTCTTT. Its protein product is CASSPSAQEYEAFF.

The table lists this clone with a few counts. The chain employs TRBV5-4 and TRBJ2-2, with TRBD1 identical over 9 bases. The CDR3 runs to 15 residues. The V and J ends lost 4 bases and 5 bases, in that order; junction bases with no gene match: 6. CDR1 SGHNT and CDR2 YYREEE come from the germline V gene (reference sequence). Written as DNA, the CDR3 is TGTGCCAGCAGCCCGGACAGGGGACTGACCGGGGAGCTGTTTTTT. Protein: CASSPDRGLTGELFF.

The chain uses TRBV21-1 and TRBJ2-7; no DNA check was done on the table's D call, TRBD1. TRBV21-1 is a pseudogene locus. The CDR3 loop spans 15 amino acids. The CDR3 here is CASEGQGSFSYEQYF. CDR3 coding DNA: TGTGCCAGCGAAGGACAGGGGTCTTTCTCCTACGAGCAGTACTTC.

This chain links TRBV5-4 with TRBJ2-3; TRBD1 agrees at 8 bases. Losses at the gene ends were 0 bases for V and 4 bases for J; bases not matched to a gene: 7. The CDR3 extends over 16 amino acids. The germline CDR1 and CDR2 sequences are SGHNT and YYREEE (reference sequence). The chain's CDR3 is CASSLGTGGGSDTQYF. CDR3 coding DNA: TGTGCCAGCAGCTTGGGCACAGGGGGAGGTTCAGATACGCAGTATTTT. Variable domain in full (rest from reference TRBV5-4 and TRBJ2-3): ETGVTQSPTHLIKTRGQQVTLRCSSQSGHNTVSWYQQALGQGPQFIFQYYREEENGRGNFPPRFSGLQFPNYSSELNVNALELDDSALYLCASSLGTGGGSDTQYFGPGTRLTVL.

This clone was detected only once. This chain links TRBV5-1 with TRBJ2-1; 7 bases fit TRBD1. V dropped 0 bases and J dropped 15; count of bases not matched to a gene: 9. Germline V CDR1 and CDR2: SGHRS, YFSETQ. The CDR3 covers 13 residues. This CDR3 reads CASSLGDDRVTFF. DNA of the CDR3: TGCGCCAGCAGCTTGGGGGATGACAGGGTAACGTTCTTC.

The chain has TRBV4-3 and TRBJ1-5; TRBD1 matches at 7 bases. The CDR3 length is 15 residues. V gave up 0 bases and J gave up 4 bases; unmatched junction bases: 3. CDR1 is LGHNA and CDR2 is YSLEER in the germline V gene. In nucleotides, the CDR3 is TGCGCCAGCAGCCAAGATAGCAGGGGGAATCAGCCCCAGCATTTT. Residues: CASSQDSRGNQPQHF.

This chain joins TRBV7-2 and TRBJ2-3, with 8 bases aligning to TRBD1. The CDR3 sequence is 15 residues long. V gave up 1 base and J gave up 4 bases; unmatched junction bases: 4. Germline CDR1 reads SGHTA; CDR2 reads FQGNSA. The CDR3 reads CASSLVGQGPDTQYF. CDR3 DNA: TGTGCCAGCAGCTTAGTCGGACAGGGACCAGATACGCAGTATTTT.

The J gene is TRBJ1-6, the V gene TRBV25-1, with 10 nucleotides matching TRBD1. The germline gives CDR1 MGHDK, CDR2 SYGVNS. The V segment lost 6 bases and the J segment 8 bases; nucleotides outside the gene matches: 7. This CDR3 comprises 15 residues. The CDR3: CASRYRDRGDSPLHF. The CDR3, as DNA: TGTGCCAGCAGATACCGGGACAGGGGTGATTCACCCCTCCACTTT.

V and J are TRBV7-9 and TRBJ2-7; 11 bases agree with TRBD2. Germline trimming cut 4 bases from V and 4 bases from J; bases unmatched to any gene: 3. The CDR3 loop spans 14 amino acids. Germline V gene data show CDR1 as SEHNR and CDR2 as FQNEAQ (reference sequence). CDR3 DNA: TGTGCCAGCAGCTCTAGCGGGGGGTCGTACGAGCAGTACTTC. As protein: CASSSSGGSYEQYF.

This clone was counted between two and nine times. The chain recombines TRBV20-1 with TRBJ2-7; 7 nucleotides line up with TRBD1. Germline V CDR1 and CDR2: DFQATT, SNEGSKA (reference sequence). With 3 bases clipped from V and 13 bases from J, the junction kept 9 bases outside the gene matches. The CDR3 loop spans 11 amino acids. This CDR3 is CSARPDRVHYF. CDR3 DNA sequence: TGCAGTGCTAGGCCTGACAGGGTTCATTACTTC.

The chain carries TRBV7-9 and TRBJ1-4, with no clear D. The CDR3 spans 12 residues. Between the trimmed V and J ends, which lost 4 bases and 10 bases, there was a span of 10 bases. Germline CDR1 SEHNR, CDR2 FQNEAQ (reference sequence). The CDR3 coding sequence is TGTGCCAGCAGCTATCGGGGTGGAAAACTGTTTTTT. Amino acids: CASSYRGGKLFF.